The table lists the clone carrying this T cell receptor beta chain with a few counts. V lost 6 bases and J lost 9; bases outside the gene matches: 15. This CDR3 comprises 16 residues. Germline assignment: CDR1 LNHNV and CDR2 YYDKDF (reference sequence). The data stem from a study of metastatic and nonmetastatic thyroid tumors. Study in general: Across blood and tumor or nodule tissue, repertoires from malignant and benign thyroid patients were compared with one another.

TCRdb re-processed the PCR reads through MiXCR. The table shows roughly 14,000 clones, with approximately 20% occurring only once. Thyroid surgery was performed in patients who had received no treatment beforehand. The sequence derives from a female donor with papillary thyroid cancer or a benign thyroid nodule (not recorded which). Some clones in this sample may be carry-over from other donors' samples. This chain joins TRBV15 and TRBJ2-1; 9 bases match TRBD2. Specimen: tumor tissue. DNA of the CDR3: TGTGCCACCAGAAATATAATAGCGGGAGATCGGAGTGAGCAGTTCTTC. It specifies CATRNIIAGDRSEQFF.